This entry lists 32 T cell receptor beta chains sequenced from one sample in a study of T cell responses to AZD1222 COVID-19 vaccine. The assay was immunoSEQ multiplex PCR, and TCRdb's table has in-frame clones only and misses some. Among fewer than 120,000 clones listed, 81% were seen once. The starting material was peripheral blood, obtained on day 0 of AZD1222 vaccination. The source is an adult in good health.

V usage is TRBV28 and J usage is TRBJ2-1; 10 positions agree with TRBD2. Germline CDR1 and CDR2: MDHEN and SYDVKM. With V trimmed by 4 bases and J by 8 bases, 11 bases remained unmatched. The CDR3 loop spans 16 amino acids. CDR3 coding DNA: TGTGCCAGCAGTTACTCAAGCGGGAGGGCCCGTGATGAGCAGTTCTTC. Protein: CASSYSSGRARDEQFF.

The chain employs TRBV28 and TRBJ2-7; 9 bases fit TRBD1. This CDR3 is built from 18 residues. Germline V lookup: CDR1 MDHEN, CDR2 SYDVKM. V shed 2 bases and J 9 bases; nucleotides not matched to a gene: 20. This CDR3 is CASSLGGTSWDRVHGQYF. The CDR3 DNA follows: TGTGCCAGCAGTTTAGGGGGCACGAGTTGGGACAGGGTCCACGGGCAGTACTTC.

This clone was seen only once. The CDR3 protein is CASSYEPRSTEAFF. The CDR3 nucleotides are TGTGCCAGCAGTTACGAGCCCAGGTCCACTGAAGCTTTCTTT. The chain combines TRBV6-2 or TRBV6-3 with TRBJ1-1; unclear D gene. V was pared by 2 bases and J by 4 bases, with 11 bases between. Looked up from germline, CDR1 is MNHEY and CDR2 is SVGEGT. The CDR3 contains 14 residues.

This clone has more than one count but fewer than ten. The chain has TRBV24-1 and TRBJ2-5, with D possibly matching TRBD1 (6 bases). Germline CDR1 KGHDR, CDR2 SFDVKD. Trimming pared 7 bases from V and 5 bases from J, leaving 10 bases between. The CDR3 is 12 amino acids. CDR3: CATRDSTETQYF. The CDR3 nucleotides are TGTGCCACCAGGGACAGCACGGAGACCCAGTACTTC.

The gene calls are TRBV28 and TRBJ2-3; 9 bases are a match to TRBD2. The junction had 5 bases not matched to a gene; V was cut back by 2 bases and J by 5 bases. The length of the CDR3 is 15 residues. The germline V gene has CDR1 MDHEN and CDR2 SYDVKM. The CDR3 sequence: CASSLLAGTRDTQYF. The CDR3 DNA reads as TGTGCCAGCAGTTTACTAGCGGGAACTAGAGATACGCAGTATTTT.

The rearrangement links TRBV12-3 or TRBV12-4 to TRBJ1-6; D is unclear. This CDR3 region has 12 residues. Trimming took off 5 bases at V and 11 bases at J, with 10 bases between the two ends. CDR3 nucleotides: TGTGCCAGCAGTCCCGGTCGGCCACCCCTCCACTTT. It translates to CASSPGRPPLHF.

The chain employs TRBV5-5 and TRBJ1-1; D is unresolved. Per the germline V gene, CDR1 is SGHKS and CDR2 is YYEKEE (reference sequence). CDR3 size: 14 residues. V was pared by 0 bases and J by 0 bases, with 6 bases between. As DNA, the CDR3 is TGTGCCAGCAGCTTGGGAGGGTTGAACACTGAAGCTTTCTTT. Residues: CASSLGGLNTEAFF.

The gene calls are TRBV6-5 and TRBJ1-1; 8 bases agree with TRBD1. The germline gives CDR1 MNHEY, CDR2 SVGAGI. V was clipped by 6 bases and J by 6 bases; unmatched bases: 9. The length of the CDR3 is 14 residues. Here the CDR3 DNA reads TGTGCCAGCAGCCCCAGGGGGCCCTACTCTGAAGCTTTCTTT. This gives the protein CASSPRGPYSEAFF.

Ten or more counts support this clone. V and J are TRBV19 and TRBJ1-2; D remains unclear. V shed 0 bases and J shed 4 bases, with 9 bases lying between them. Germline V gene data show CDR1 as LNHDA and CDR2 as SQIVND (reference sequence). The CDR3 is 14 amino acids. CDR3 DNA: TGTGCCAGTAGTATAGATCAATTTGGCTATGGCTACACCTTC. This codes for CASSIDQFGYGYTF. The full variable domain, in which reference TRBV19 and TRBJ1-2 provide the parts outside the CDR3, is DGGITQSPKYLFRKEGQNVTLSCEQNLNHDAMYWYRQDPGQGLRLIYYSQIVNDFQKGDIAEGYSVSREKKESFPLTVTSAQKNPTAFYLCASSIDQFGYGYTFGSGTRLTVV.

This clone was seen only once. This chain joins TRBV9 and TRBJ2-2; 8 nucleotides match TRBD2. The CDR3 is 16 residues long. The V gene end was trimmed by 0 bases and the J gene end by 4 bases; junction bases not matched to a gene: 5. The germline V gene has CDR1 SGDLS and CDR2 YYNGEE. CDR3 amino acids: CASSVDRGGRTGELFF. The CDR3 DNA reads TGTGCCAGCAGCGTAGACCGGGGGGGCCGCACCGGGGAGCTGTTTTTT.

The chain has TRBV30 and TRBJ1-1; no firm D call. Trimming took 3 bases from V and 0 from J, leaving 5 bases between them. Germline V gene lookup returns CDR1 GTSNPN and CDR2 SVGIG (reference sequence). This CDR3 is 12 amino acids long. CDR3: CAWRPLNTEAFF. CDR3 in DNA: TGTGCCTGGAGGCCGCTGAACACTGAAGCTTTCTTT.

The chain links TRBV18 to TRBJ2-5; 10 nucleotides align to TRBD1. Trimming at V came to 6 bases and at J to 6 bases, leaving 7 bases not matched to a gene. The germline CDR1 and CDR2 sequences are KGHSH and LQKENI. There are 14 residues in the CDR3. The CDR3 DNA reads TGTGCCAGCTCCGTCCCGGGACAGGGGCAGACCCAGTACTTC. Amino acids: CASSVPGQGQTQYF.

The V gene is TRBV7-2, the J gene TRBJ2-7; no firm D call. The length of the CDR3 is 12 residues. Deletions cut 6 bases from V and 0 bases from J, with 6 bases between. Germline loops: CDR1 SGHTA, CDR2 FQGNSA. CDR3 amino acids: CASSTPSYEQYF. CDR3 DNA sequence: TGTGCCAGCAGTACTCCCTCCTACGAGCAGTACTTC.

The chain recombines TRBV15 with TRBJ2-3; tentatively, D is TRBD2 (5 bases). The CDR3 spans 15 residues. Germline loops: CDR1 LNHNV, CDR2 YYDKDF (reference sequence). V lost 1 base and J 0 bases, leaving 8 bases between the germline ends. The CDR3 spells CATSRADSSTDTQYF. The CDR3, as DNA: TGTGCCACCAGCAGAGCGGACTCTAGCACAGATACGCAGTATTTT. Full variable domain (rest looked up from reference TRBV15 and TRBJ2-3): DAMVIQNPRYQVTQFGKPVTLSCSQTLNHNVMYWYQQKSSQAPKLLFHYYDKDFNNEADTPDNFQSRRPNTSFCFLDIRSPGLGDTAMYLCATSRADSSTDTQYFGPGTRLTVL.

The chain carries TRBV4-3 and TRBJ2-3; 8 nucleotides align to TRBD2. J was trimmed by 3 bases and V by 4 bases; bases with no gene match: 9. CDR1 and CDR2 (germline): LGHNA, YSLEER. There are 16 residues in the CDR3. Here the CDR3 reads CASSRRREVGTDTQYF. In nucleotides, the CDR3 is TGCGCCAGCAGCCGAAGGCGGGAGGTTGGGACAGATACGCAGTATTTT.

The gene calls are TRBV11-3 and TRBJ1-5; D is possibly TRBD1 (5 bases). CDR1 is SGHNT, CDR2 YENEEA, per germline. This CDR3 region has 20 residues. V was cut by 3 bases and J by 2 bases, with 26 bases left in between. DNA of the CDR3: TGTGCCAGCAGCTTTTTCACCCAACACCGGGGCCGGGGTTGCAATCAGCCCCAGCATTTT. Translation: CASSFFTQHRGRGCNQPQHF.

The chain links TRBV24-1 to TRBJ2-7, with 11 bases lining up with TRBD2. With V trimmed by 4 bases and J by 9 bases, 10 bases remained unmatched. The CDR3 contains 15 residues. Germline-derived CDR1 and CDR2 are KGHDR and SFDVKD. The CDR3 sequence: CATSDETSGNRGQYF. CDR3 coding DNA: TGTGCCACCAGTGACGAGACTAGCGGGAACCGAGGGCAGTACTTC.

This clone showed up just once. The genes are TRBV2 and TRBJ2-2; D could derive from TRBD1 or TRBD2 (5 bases each). The V end lost 6 bases, the J end lost 8 bases, and 16 bases lay between the germline ends. CDR3 length: 14 residues. Germline V gene lookup returns CDR1 SNHLY and CDR2 FYNNEI. The DNA for the CDR3 is TGTGCCAGCAGGAGAAGGGGAGCGGCGGGGGAGCTGTTTTTT. Its translation is CASRRRGAAGELFF.

The chain combines TRBV27 with TRBJ2-5, with TRBD2 matching over 7 bases. CDR3 size: 14 residues. J was trimmed by 2 bases and V by 3 bases; bases with no gene match: 3. Germline values: CDR1 MNHEY, CDR2 SMNVEV (reference sequence). CDR3 sequence: CASSLGLQQETQYF. The CDR3 region has the DNA TGTGCCAGCAGTTTGGGACTACAACAAGAGACCCAGTACTTC.

V gene TRBV10-3 combines with J gene TRBJ1-4; 9 bases match TRBD1. Trimming at V came to 2 bases and at J to 5 bases, leaving 6 bases not matched to a gene. The CDR3 consists of 16 residues. Germline values: CDR1 ENHRY, CDR2 SYGVKD. The CDR3 DNA reads TGTGCCATCAGTGAGCGTAAGGGACAGGGCAATGAAAAACTGTTTTTT. Translated, it gives CAISERKGQGNEKLFF.

V is TRBV5-5 and J is TRBJ1-6; no reliable D call. V was pared by 3 bases and J by 5 bases, with 12 bases between. The CDR3 has 15 amino acids. Looked up from germline, CDR1 is SGHKS and CDR2 is YYEKEE (reference sequence). CDR3 nucleotide sequence: TGTGCCAGCAGCTCTCCGGGGTCTAATAATTCACCCCTCCACTTT. This sequence encodes CASSSPGSNNSPLHF.

This chain joins TRBV27 and TRBJ1-5; unclear D gene. CDR1 and CDR2 (germline): MNHEY, SMNVEV (reference sequence). This CDR3 region has 14 residues. V shed 5 bases and J shed 4 bases, with 12 bases lying between them. The CDR3 here is CASSPQDRNQPQHF. The CDR3 DNA reads as TGTGCCAGCAGTCCGCAGGACCGAAATCAGCCCCAGCATTTT.

The V call is TRBV2, the J call TRBJ1-5; D unclear. There are 13 residues in the CDR3. The germline CDR1 and CDR2 sequences are SNHLY and FYNNEI. V was clipped by 8 bases and J by 0 bases, with 8 bases between them. This CDR3 is CASEPDSNQPQHF. DNA for the CDR3: TGTGCCAGCGAGCCAGATAGCAATCAGCCCCAGCATTTT.

V gene TRBV21-1 combines with J gene TRBJ2-7; the D call of TRBD2 is as the table states it, not checked on the DNA. TRBV21-1 is shown as a pseudogene. The CDR3 length is 10 residues. The CDR3 region is CATLYYEQYF. As DNA, the CDR3 is TGTGCCACCCTATACTACGAGCAGTACTTC.

The chain combines TRBV18 with TRBJ1-1; tentative D call: TRBD1 (5 bases). Germline V gives CDR1 KGHSH, CDR2 LQKENI. CDR3 length: 15 amino acids. The ends were cut back, 2 bases at V and 4 bases at J, with 14 bases in the middle. CDR3 nucleotide sequence: TGTGCCAGCTCACCAGAGGAGGGGCGGGGCACTGAAGCTTTCTTT. This encodes CASSPEEGRGTEAFF.

The chain joins TRBV24-1 to TRBJ2-4; TRBD2 might be the D (6 bases). The CDR3 is 13 amino acids. V lost 4 bases and J lost 7, with 10 bases in between. Germline V CDR1 and CDR2: KGHDR, SFDVKD. CDR3 loop: CATSDPRGNIQYF. Here the CDR3 DNA reads TGTGCCACCAGTGACCCCCGGGGGAACATTCAGTACTTC.

The chain recombines TRBV2 with TRBJ1-1, with D unresolved. This CDR3 comprises 14 residues. Germline loops: CDR1 SNHLY, CDR2 FYNNEI. V was cut by 6 bases and J by 1 base, with 12 bases left in between. CDR3 in amino acids: CASRVGGWNTEAFF. The DNA for the CDR3 is TGTGCCAGCAGGGTGGGAGGGTGGAACACTGAAGCTTTCTTT.

V and J are TRBV6-5 and TRBJ2-7; no firm D call. Germline CDR1 is MNHEY and CDR2 is SVGAGI. CDR3 length: 13 amino acids. The ends were cut back, 8 bases at V and 1 base at J, with 12 bases in the middle. CDR3 bases: TGTGCCAGCCTCAGGACCCCTTCCTACGAGCAGTACTTC. It translates to CASLRTPSYEQYF.

V gene TRBV21-1 combines with J gene TRBJ1-6; TRBD1, the table's D call, lacks a check against the DNA. TRBV21-1 is a pseudogene. There are 13 residues in the CDR3. In DNA form, the CDR3 reads TGTGCCAGCAGCGGGCGAGCCGGTTCACCCCTCCACTTT. Translating it yields CASSGRAGSPLHF.

J is TRBJ2-7 and V is TRBV27; 8 positions agree with TRBD1. This CDR3 has 13 amino acids. V was pared by 4 bases and J by 4 bases, with 3 bases of the junction left unmatched. Per germline, CDR1 MNHEY and CDR2 SMNVEV (reference sequence). The CDR3 loop reads CASSSGGGYEQYF. CDR3 nucleotides: TGTGCCAGCAGTTCAGGGGGCGGGTACGAGCAGTACTTC.

The rearrangement joins TRBV12-3 or TRBV12-4 to TRBJ1-2, with D unclear. V was cut by 3 bases and J by 2 bases, with 7 bases left in between. The CDR3 is 13 amino acids. Written as DNA, the CDR3 is TGTGCCAGCAGTTTCAACCGAAACTATGGCTACACCTTC. As protein: CASSFNRNYGYTF.

The genes are TRBV6-5 and TRBJ2-3; 8 bases are a match to TRBD2. CDR1 is MNHEY and CDR2 is SVGAGI in the germline V gene. Trimming removed 4 bases from V and 4 bases from J; junction bases left unmatched: 4. The CDR3 runs 14 residues. In DNA form, the CDR3 reads TGTGCCAGCAGTTTCCGGACTAGCCCAGATACGCAGTATTTT. Translated: CASSFRTSPDTQYF.